These 17 T cell receptor beta chains came from one sample sequenced in a study of shared clonotypes between healthy human individuals. Assay used: immunoSEQ multiplex PCR; TCRdb lists only in-frame clones, some missing. The repertoire holds 2 million to 2.5 million clones, 90% to 96% seen once, with approximately 0.13% in the top ten. Specimen: naive CD4+ T cells sorted from blood. Subset in this sample: CD45RA+ positively selected. The receptors derive from a man aged 18 to 29 in good health.

The chain couples TRBV27 to TRBJ2-7; D might be TRBD1 or TRBD2, each matching 5 bases. CDR3 length equals 18 residues. Deletions cut 0 bases from V and 2 bases from J, with 20 bases between. Per germline, CDR1 MNHEY and CDR2 SMNVEV (reference sequence). Written as DNA, the CDR3 is TGTGCCAGCAGTTTATCGCAGGGTAGGAGGCTAGACCCCTACGAGCAGTACTTC. Its protein product is CASSLSQGRRLDPYEQYF.

The V call is TRBV18, the J call TRBJ1-6, with TRBD1 identical over 10 bases. Looked up from germline, CDR1 is KGHSH and CDR2 is LQKENI. Trimming removed 4 bases from V and 8 bases from J; junction bases left unmatched: 8. The length of the CDR3 is 16 residues. CDR3 sequence: CASSLNSGQGDSPLHF. The CDR3 DNA reads as TGTGCCAGCTCACTAAACTCAGGACAGGGGGATTCACCCCTCCACTTT.

The chain's CDR3 is CASSPRDGIYEQYF. Here the CDR3 DNA reads TGTGCCAGCAGTCCCCGGGACGGCATCTACGAGCAGTACTTC. The chain employs TRBV6-1 and TRBJ2-7; the D call may be TRBD1 or TRBD2 (5 bases each). The CDR3 sequence is 14 residues long. In germline, CDR1 is MNHNS, CDR2 SASEGT. V dropped 5 bases and J dropped 3 bases, with 14 bases sitting between them.

The chain combines TRBV16 with TRBJ2-3; 8 bases fit TRBD1. Trimming removed 2 bases from V and 14 bases from J; junction bases left unmatched: 9. From germline, CDR1 is KGHSY and CDR2 FQNENV. CDR3 length: 13 amino acids. As DNA, the CDR3 is TGTGCCAGCAGCCAACTGGGACAGGCCGTACGGTATTTT. Its protein is CASSQLGQAVRYF. Combining the CDR3 with reference TRBV16 and TRBJ2-3 gives the whole variable domain GEEVAQTPKHLVRGEGQKAKLYCAPIKGHSYVFWYQQVLKNEFKFLISFQNENVFDETGMPKERFSAKCLPNSPCSLEIQATKLEDSAVYFCASSQLGQAVRYFGPGTRLTVL.

This chain connects TRBV7-9 to TRBJ2-7, with 7 positions matching TRBD1. CDR3 length equals 14 residues. J lost 3 bases, V lost 6 bases, and 8 bases had no gene match. In germline, CDR1 is SEHNR, CDR2 FQNEAQ (reference sequence). The CDR3 here is CASSTGVLSYEQYF. DNA for the CDR3: TGTGCCAGCAGTACAGGGGTCTTGAGCTACGAGCAGTACTTC. The complete variable domain, with remaining parts taken from reference TRBV7-9 and TRBJ2-7, reads DTGVSQNPRHKITKRGQNVTFRCDPISEHNRLYWYRQTLGQGPEFLTYFQNEAQLEKSRLLSDRFSAERPKGSFSTLEIQRTEQGDSAMYLCASSTGVLSYEQYFGPGTRLTVT.

The chain recombines TRBV5-1 with TRBJ1-1; D is uncertain. Trimming took off 1 base at V and 1 base at J, with 11 bases between the two ends. CDR1 is SGHRS, CDR2 YFSETQ, per germline. CDR3 length equals 15 residues. The CDR3 nucleotides read TGCGCCAGCAGCTTGAATCCCGGGAAGAACACTGAAGCTTTCTTT. This translates into CASSLNPGKNTEAFF.

As regards this clone: Other DNA sequences of this sample code for an identical CDR3. V gene TRBV29-1 combines with J gene TRBJ2-5; possible D gene TRBD1, 5 bases. V gave up 4 bases and J gave up 5 bases, with 14 bases separating them. Germline V gene lookup returns CDR1 SQVTM and CDR2 ANQGSEA. The CDR3 consists of 13 residues. The CDR3 region has the DNA TGCAGCGTTGGTCTTGCAGGGCGGGAGACCCAGTACTTC. Protein sequence: CSVGLAGRETQYF.

This rearrangement joins TRBV28 to TRBJ2-3, with D possibly being TRBD1 (5 bases). Germline CDR1 reads MDHEN; CDR2 reads SYDVKM. V was trimmed by 6 bases and J by 3 bases, leaving 7 bases between them. This CDR3 has 12 residues. The CDR3 sequence is CASSKGTDTQYF. As DNA, the CDR3 is TGTGCCAGCAGCAAGGGGACAGATACGCAGTATTTT. Filled out from reference TRBV28 and TRBJ2-3, the complete variable domain reads DVKVTQSSRYLVKRTGEKVFLECVQDMDHENMFWYRQDPGLGLRLIYFSYDVKMKEKGDIPEGYSVSREKKERFSLILESASTNQTSMYLCASSKGTDTQYFGPGTRLTVL.

This chain joins TRBV18 and TRBJ2-3, with 7 bases that match TRBD1. Germline CDR1 KGHSH, CDR2 LQKENI. The CDR3 consists of 14 residues. The V gene end was trimmed by 3 bases and the J gene end by 12 bases; junction bases not matched to a gene: 12. The CDR3 nucleotides read TGTGCCAGCTCACCGACAGGGTTGAGACTTCCACAGTATTTT. Protein: CASSPTGLRLPQYF.

This sequence joins TRBV6-5 and TRBJ2-6, with D tentatively TRBD1 (5 bases). The CDR3 loop spans 15 amino acids. Between the trimmed V and J ends, which lost 4 bases and 1 base, there was a span of 8 bases. From germline, CDR1 is MNHEY and CDR2 SVGAGI. The CDR3 DNA is TGTGCCAGCAGTTTAACAGGATCTGGGGCCAACGTCCTGACTTTC. Translated: CASSLTGSGANVLTF.

The chain uses TRBV18 and TRBJ2-7; 7 bases agree with TRBD2. Germline assignment: CDR1 KGHSH and CDR2 LQKENI. The trim removed 1 base at V and 2 bases at J, leaving 11 bases unmatched. The CDR3 covers 17 residues. DNA of the CDR3: TGTGCCAGCTCACCACGGAATCAACGGGAGGCTACCTACGAGCAGTACTTC. This gives the protein CASSPRNQREATYEQYF.

This clone was counted once. The V call is TRBV6-6, the J call TRBJ2-7; D unclear. CDR1 MNHNY and CDR2 SVGAGI come from the germline V gene (reference sequence). The CDR3 is made up of 16 amino acids. Trimming cost V 0 bases and J 0 bases, with 12 bases left between them. The CDR3 reads CASSYSAGPYSYEQYF. The CDR3 nucleotides read TGTGCCAGCAGTTACTCCGCAGGCCCCTACTCCTACGAGCAGTACTTC.

The CDR3 region is CASSFLAPSGANVLTF. Written as DNA, the CDR3 is TGTGCCAGCAGTTTTCTGGCCCCCTCTGGGGCCAACGTCCTGACTTTC. J is TRBJ2-6 and V is TRBV27, with D unresolved. Trimming shortened V by 3 bases and J by 0 bases, and 9 bases separated the two germline ends. The CDR3 sequence is 16 residues long. Per the germline V gene, CDR1 is MNHEY and CDR2 is SMNVEV (reference sequence).

The chain links TRBV10-3 to TRBJ1-1; TRBD1 is a possible D gene (6 bases). The CDR3 has 19 amino acids. Germline V gene data show CDR1 as ENHRY and CDR2 as SYGVKD. The V and J ends lost 0 bases and 3 bases respectively, with 23 bases between them. CDR3 sequence (DNA): TGTGCCATCAGTGAGTCGGTCTCGGGGGGGGCGCGGAGCTACACTGAAGCTTTCTTT. This codes for CAISESVSGGARSYTEAFF.

The chain employs TRBV5-1 and TRBJ2-7; perhaps D is TRBD1 or TRBD2 (6 bases each). Trimming cost V 4 bases and J 4 bases, with 15 bases left between them. Germline V gene data show CDR1 as SGHRS and CDR2 as YFSETQ. The CDR3 is 14 amino acids. The CDR3 sequence is CASSPGGPGYEQYF. CDR3 in DNA: TGCGCCAGCAGCCCTGGGGGGCCGGGGTACGAGCAGTACTTC.

V usage is TRBV7-2 and J usage is TRBJ1-1; the D gene is possibly TRBD1 (5 bases). CDR3 size: 14 residues. CDR1 is SGHTA, CDR2 FQGNSA, per germline. The V end lost 6 bases, the J end lost 0 bases, and 11 bases lay between the germline ends. For the CDR3, the DNA is TGTGCCAGCAGGTTGACAGACATGAACACTGAAGCTTTCTTT. Translating gives CASRLTDMNTEAFF.

The chain recombines TRBV15 with TRBJ1-4, with D possibly being TRBD1 (5 bases). The CDR3 extends over 17 amino acids. Germline V gives CDR1 LNHNV, CDR2 YYDKDF (reference sequence). The ends were cut back, 1 base at V and 0 bases at J, with 12 bases in the middle. This CDR3 reads CATSRVMTETTNEKLFF. In nucleotides, the CDR3 is TGTGCCACCAGCAGAGTCATGACAGAAACAACTAATGAAAAACTGTTTTTT.